Shown below are 6 T cell receptor beta chains from a single sample sequenced in a study of T cells in Graves' hyperthyroidism and ophthalmopathy. The source material, RNA transcripts, was used to amplify TCR beta CDR3 regions. The TCR CDR3 first-round RT-PCR relied on the HTBI primer set. Each CDR3 protein is one row after TCRdb ran MiXCR on the multiplex PCR reads. The sample consists of over 350,000 distinct CDR3 sequences, about 18% of them appearing once. The sequenced material came from blood. These receptor sequences come from a man in his late teens or twenties with Graves' ophthalmopathy.

This clonotype has a count of ten or more. The chain uses TRBV5-1 and TRBJ2-1; 10 bases are shared with TRBD2. There are 15 residues in the CDR3. Trimming at V came to 1 base and at J to 6 bases, leaving 4 bases not matched to a gene. Germline V lookup: CDR1 SGHRS, CDR2 YFSETQ. The CDR3 reads CASSLRLAGVNEQFF. The DNA for the CDR3 is TGCGCCAGCAGCTTGCGGCTAGCGGGGGTCAATGAGCAGTTCTTC.

This clonotype was picked up a small number of times. This rearrangement joins TRBV5-1 to TRBJ2-5; the D gene is possibly TRBD2 (6 bases). The CDR3 length is 18 residues. The germline gives CDR1 SGHRS, CDR2 YFSETQ. Trimming stripped 3 bases from V and 5 bases from J, with 26 bases between. The CDR3 loop reads CASSSSRPPAGLPETQYF. CDR3 bases: TGCGCCAGCAGCTCTAGTCGCCCCCCAGCGGGCCTTCCGGAGACCCAGTACTTC.

V is TRBV28 and J is TRBJ2-7; D call uncertain. This CDR3 spans 14 amino acids. The V end lost 7 bases, the J end lost 2 bases, and 15 bases lay between the germline ends. Germline V gives CDR1 MDHEN, CDR2 SYDVKM. Here the CDR3 reads CASNPRIVAYEQYF. In DNA form, the CDR3 reads TGTGCCAGCAACCCCCGAATAGTAGCCTACGAGCAGTACTTC.

V gene TRBV18 combines with J gene TRBJ1-1, with 7 bases matching TRBD1. This CDR3 has 15 residues. Germline loops: CDR1 KGHSH, CDR2 LQKENI. J was trimmed by 8 bases and V by 0 bases; bases with no gene match: 9. CDR3 residues: CASSPPGRGRQEAFF. The CDR3 nucleotides are TGTGCCAGCTCACCACCTGGCAGGGGGAGACAGGAAGCTTTCTTT. Filled out from reference TRBV18 and TRBJ1-1, the complete variable domain reads NAGVMQNPRHLVRRRGQEARLRCSPMKGHSHVYWYRQLPEEGLKFMVYLQKENIIDESGMPKERFSAEFPKEGPSILRIQQVVRGDSAAYFCASSPPGRGRQEAFFGQGTRLTVV.

CDR3 in amino acids: CASSGGAGRMTDTQYF. CDR3 sequence (DNA): TGCGCCAGCAGCGGCGGAGCGGGGAGAATGACAGATACGCAGTATTTT. V is TRBV5-1 and J is TRBJ2-3; 7 bases agree with TRBD2. Germline values: CDR1 SGHRS, CDR2 YFSETQ. V lost 4 bases to trimming and J lost 3 bases; unmatched junction nucleotides: 11. The CDR3 contains 16 residues.

The chain links TRBV20-1 to TRBJ1-1; D uncertain. CDR3 size: 14 residues. CDR1 is DFQATT and CDR2 is SNEGSKA in the germline V gene (reference sequence). V gave up 5 bases and J gave up 1 base, with 14 bases separating them. The CDR3: CSAGGPAGNTEAFF. The CDR3 nucleotides read TGCAGTGCTGGAGGTCCTGCAGGGAACACTGAAGCTTTCTTT.